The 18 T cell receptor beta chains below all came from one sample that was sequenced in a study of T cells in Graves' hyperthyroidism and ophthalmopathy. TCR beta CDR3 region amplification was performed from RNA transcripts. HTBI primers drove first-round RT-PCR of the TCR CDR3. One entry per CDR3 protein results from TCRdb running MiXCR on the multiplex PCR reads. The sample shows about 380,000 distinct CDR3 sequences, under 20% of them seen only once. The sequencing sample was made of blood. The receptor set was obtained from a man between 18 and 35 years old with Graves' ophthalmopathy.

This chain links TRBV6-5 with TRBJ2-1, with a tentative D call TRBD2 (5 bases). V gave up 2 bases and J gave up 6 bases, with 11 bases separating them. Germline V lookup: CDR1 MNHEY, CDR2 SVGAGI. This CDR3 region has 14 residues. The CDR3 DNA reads TGTGCCAGCAGTTACCTCGGCGGGCTCAATGAGCAGTTCTTC. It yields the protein CASSYLGGLNEQFF.

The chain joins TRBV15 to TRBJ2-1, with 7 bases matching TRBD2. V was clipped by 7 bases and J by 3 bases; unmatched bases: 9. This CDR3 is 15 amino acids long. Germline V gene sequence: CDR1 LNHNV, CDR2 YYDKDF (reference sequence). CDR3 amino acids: CATNSRGMNYNEQFF. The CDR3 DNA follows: TGTGCCACCAATTCGCGGGGGATGAACTACAATGAGCAGTTCTTC.

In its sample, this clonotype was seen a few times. The CDR3 sequence is CASSTPRSRTYNEQFF. CDR3 sequence (DNA): TGTGCCAGCAGCACCCCGAGGTCCAGGACCTACAATGAGCAGTTCTTC. The rearrangement links TRBV13 to TRBJ2-1; no reliable D call. Germline V lookup: CDR1 PRHDT, CDR2 FYEKMQ (reference sequence). With 5 bases removed from V and 2 bases from J, the gap between germline ends came to 16 bases. This CDR3 spans 16 amino acids.

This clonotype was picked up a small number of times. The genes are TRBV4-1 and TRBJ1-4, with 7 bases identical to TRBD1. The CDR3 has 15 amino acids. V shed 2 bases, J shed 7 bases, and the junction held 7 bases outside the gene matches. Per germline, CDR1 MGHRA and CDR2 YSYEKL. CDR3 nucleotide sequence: TGCGCCAGCAGCCAACTACAGGGGAAGGGTGAAAAACTGTTTTTT. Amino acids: CASSQLQGKGEKLFF.

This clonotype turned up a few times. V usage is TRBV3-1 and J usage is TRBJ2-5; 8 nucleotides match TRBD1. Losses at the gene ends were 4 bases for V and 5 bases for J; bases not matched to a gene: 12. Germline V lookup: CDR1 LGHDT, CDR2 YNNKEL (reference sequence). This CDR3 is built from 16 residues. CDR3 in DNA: TGTGCCAGCAGCCCCAGGGGGCAGGGTCTGGGTGAGACCCAGTACTTC. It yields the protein CASSPRGQGLGETQYF.

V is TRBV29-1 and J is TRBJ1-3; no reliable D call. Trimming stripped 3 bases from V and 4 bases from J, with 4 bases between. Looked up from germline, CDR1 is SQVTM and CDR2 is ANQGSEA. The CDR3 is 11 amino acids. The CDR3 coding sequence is TGCAGCGTTGAGTGGGGAAACACCATATATTTT. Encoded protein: CSVEWGNTIYF.

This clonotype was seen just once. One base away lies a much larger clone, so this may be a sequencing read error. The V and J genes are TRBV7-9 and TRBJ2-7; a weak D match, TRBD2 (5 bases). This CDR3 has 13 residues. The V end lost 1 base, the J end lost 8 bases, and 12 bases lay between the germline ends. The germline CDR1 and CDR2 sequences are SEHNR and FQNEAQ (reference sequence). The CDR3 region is CASSLVDSTKQYF. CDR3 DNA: TGTGCCAGCAGCTTAGTGGACTCCACGAAGCAGTACTTC.

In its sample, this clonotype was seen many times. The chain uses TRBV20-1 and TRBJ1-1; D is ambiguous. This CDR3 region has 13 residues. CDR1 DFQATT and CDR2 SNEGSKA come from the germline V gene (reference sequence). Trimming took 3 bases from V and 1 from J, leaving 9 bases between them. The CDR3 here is CSASRQENTEAFF. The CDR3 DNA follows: TGCAGTGCTAGTAGGCAGGAGAACACTGAAGCTTTCTTT.

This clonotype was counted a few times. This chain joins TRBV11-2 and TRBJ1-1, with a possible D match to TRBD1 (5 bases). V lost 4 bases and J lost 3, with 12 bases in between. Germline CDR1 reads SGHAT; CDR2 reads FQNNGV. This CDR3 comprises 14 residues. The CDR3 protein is CASSSEEGYTEAFF. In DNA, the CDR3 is TGTGCCAGCAGCTCTGAAGAGGGGTACACTGAAGCTTTCTTT.

The CDR3 nucleotides read TGTGCCATCAGCGACAGGGACGATAGCAATCAGCCCCAGCATTTT. Translated, it gives CAISDRDDSNQPQHF. This chain uses TRBV10-3 with TRBJ1-5; the match to TRBD1 covers 7 bases. This CDR3 contains 15 residues. V was pared by 6 bases and J by 0 bases, with 5 bases of the junction left unmatched. In germline, CDR1 is ENHRY, CDR2 SYGVKD.

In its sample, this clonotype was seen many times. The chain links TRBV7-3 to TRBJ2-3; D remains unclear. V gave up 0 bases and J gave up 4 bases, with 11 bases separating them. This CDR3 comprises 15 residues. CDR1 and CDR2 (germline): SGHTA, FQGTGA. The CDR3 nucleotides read TGTGCCAGCAGCTTAACGCCTGACCGCGCAGATACGCAGTATTTT. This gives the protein CASSLTPDRADTQYF.

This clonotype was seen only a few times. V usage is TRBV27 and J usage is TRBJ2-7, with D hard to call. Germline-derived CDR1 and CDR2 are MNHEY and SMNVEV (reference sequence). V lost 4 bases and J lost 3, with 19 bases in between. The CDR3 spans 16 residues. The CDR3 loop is CASSSEAWAKVYEQYF. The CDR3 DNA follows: TGTGCCAGCAGTTCCGAGGCCTGGGCGAAGGTCTACGAGCAGTACTTC.

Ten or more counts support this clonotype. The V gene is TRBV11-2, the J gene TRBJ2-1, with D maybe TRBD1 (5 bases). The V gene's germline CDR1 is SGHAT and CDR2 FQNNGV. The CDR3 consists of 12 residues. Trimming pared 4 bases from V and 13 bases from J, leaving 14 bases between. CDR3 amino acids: CASSSLGQGQFF. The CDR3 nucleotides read TGTGCCAGCAGCTCCCTCGGCCAGGGTCAGTTCTTC.

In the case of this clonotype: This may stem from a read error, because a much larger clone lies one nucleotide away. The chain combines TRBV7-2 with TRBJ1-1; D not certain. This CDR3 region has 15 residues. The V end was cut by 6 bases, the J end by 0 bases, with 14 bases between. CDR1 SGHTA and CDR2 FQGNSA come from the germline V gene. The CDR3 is CASSRQPGMNTEAFF. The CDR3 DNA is TGTGCCAGCAGTCGCCAGCCAGGCATGAACACTGAAGCTTTCTTT.

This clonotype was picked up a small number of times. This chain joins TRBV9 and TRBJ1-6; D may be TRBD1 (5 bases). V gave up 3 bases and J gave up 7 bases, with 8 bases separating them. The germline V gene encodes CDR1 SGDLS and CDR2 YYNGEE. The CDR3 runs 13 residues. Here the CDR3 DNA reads TGTGCCAGCAGCGCCGACAGCAATTCACCCCTCCACTTT. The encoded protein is CASSADSNSPLHF.

CDR3 residues: CASSWTGTGNTGELFF. DNA for the CDR3: TGTGCCAGCAGCTGGACCGGGACAGGGAACACCGGGGAGCTGTTTTTT. This rearrangement joins TRBV5-5 to TRBJ2-2; 8 bases agree with TRBD1. The CDR3 consists of 16 residues. V lost 3 bases to trimming and J lost 1 base; unmatched junction nucleotides: 5. Germline values: CDR1 SGHKS, CDR2 YYEKEE (reference sequence).

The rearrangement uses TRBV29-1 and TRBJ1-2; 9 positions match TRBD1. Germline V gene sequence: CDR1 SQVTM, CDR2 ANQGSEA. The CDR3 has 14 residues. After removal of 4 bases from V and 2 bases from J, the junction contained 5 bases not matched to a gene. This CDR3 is CSVVPGQGNYGYTF. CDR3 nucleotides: TGCAGCGTTGTACCGGGACAGGGCAACTATGGCTACACCTTC. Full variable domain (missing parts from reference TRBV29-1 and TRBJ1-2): SAVISQKPSRDICQRGTSLTIQCQVDSQVTMMFWYRQQPGQSLTLIATANQGSEATYESGFVIDKFPISRPNLTFSTLTVSNMSPEDSSIYLCSVVPGQGNYGYTFGSGTRLTVV.

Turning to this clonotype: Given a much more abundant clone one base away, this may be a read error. Here the CDR3 reads CASSAMGTDQEAQYF. The CDR3 DNA sequence: TGTGCCAGCAGCGCCATGGGGACAGACCAAGAGGCCCAGTACTTC. This rearrangement joins TRBV12-3 or TRBV12-4 to TRBJ2-5; TRBD1 matches 7 bases. CDR3 size: 15 residues.